This TCR beta chain was documented in a study of cytomegalovirus exposure and HLA in healthy donors. Study-wide results and limits: A reported reduction in N-insertions relative to the roughly 710-donor mean was seen in an Asian-associated ancestry cluster in a later analysis. It was in a later analysis that TCR association rates were seen to vary by HLA locus, highest for DRB1 and lowest for HLA-C.

The CDR3 covers 15 residues. Germline V gives CDR1 SGHDN, CDR2 FVKESK. Trimming shortened V by 2 bases and J by 1 base, and 11 bases separated the two germline ends. Note on this clone: The antigen remains undetermined.

The study ran its PCR with 60 Vbeta and 13 Jbeta primers. The protocol was immunoSEQ multiplex PCR, while the TCRdb copy is restricted to in-frame clones and leaves out a portion. Here the sample spans roughly 220,000 clones, more than 60% being singletons. J is TRBJ1-1 and V is TRBV14, with D possibly matching TRBD1 (6 bases). The source material was PBMCs. The clonotype originates from a man in his fifties in good health and CMV-seronegative. The CDR3, as DNA: TGTGCCAGCAGCCAAAGAGCAGGGGCGAACACTGAAGCTTTCTTT. Translating gives CASSQRAGANTEAFF.